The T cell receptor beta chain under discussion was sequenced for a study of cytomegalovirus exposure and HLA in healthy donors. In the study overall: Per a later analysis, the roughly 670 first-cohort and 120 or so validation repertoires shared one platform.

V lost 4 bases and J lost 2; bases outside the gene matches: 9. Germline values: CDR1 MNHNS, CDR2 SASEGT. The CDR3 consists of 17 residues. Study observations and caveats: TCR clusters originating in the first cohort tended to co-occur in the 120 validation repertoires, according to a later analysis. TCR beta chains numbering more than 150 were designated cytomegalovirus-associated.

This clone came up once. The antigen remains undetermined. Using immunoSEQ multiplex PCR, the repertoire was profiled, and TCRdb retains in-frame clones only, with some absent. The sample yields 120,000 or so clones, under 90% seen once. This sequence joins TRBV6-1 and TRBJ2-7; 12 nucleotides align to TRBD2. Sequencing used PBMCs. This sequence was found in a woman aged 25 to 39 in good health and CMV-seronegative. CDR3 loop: CASSASPGLAGPYEQYF. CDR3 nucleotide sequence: TGTGCCAGCAGTGCTTCTCCCGGACTAGCGGGACCCTACGAGCAGTACTTC.